This T cell receptor beta chain came from a study of identical twins. It was template switching that added a universal primer site, and there were unique molecular identifiers on the cDNA. TCRdb independently ran MiXCR on the 5' RACE reads; one entry per CDR3 protein. The table includes approximately 280,000 distinct CDR3 sequences, approximately 8.5% detected once. Notes on this clonotype: Its antigen is unidentified.

General study points: Conclusions came from cross-sectional statistical analysis, not from following the same donors. Abundant cord blood beta clonotypes carried fewer insertions; memory repertoires showed none.

The CDR3 runs to 16 residues. The ends were cut back, 5 bases at V and 0 bases at J, with 16 bases in the middle. CDR1 MGHRA and CDR2 YSYEKL come from the germline V gene. The same specimen was also included in a second study, on yellow fever vaccine responses in identical twins. That study adds: Convergence reportedly seemed to mark part of the twins' vaccine T cell response, with personalization marking the rest.

This sequence joins TRBV4-1 and TRBJ2-5; no clear D gene. This clonotype was sampled from a woman younger than 30 in good health. Sequenced input: memory (CD45RO+) T cells sorted from blood. CDR3 loop: CASSSRGWSYQETQYF. DNA of the CDR3: TGCGCCAGCAGCTCCCGTGGATGGTCGTACCAAGAGACCCAGTACTTC.